One TCR beta chain is described in this entry. Antigen specificity is unknown. Terminally differentiated effector memory CD45RA+ cells were excluded from the naive CD8 cells, which were CD45RO-negative and positively selected for CCR7. Adult Caucasians living in Nashville, Tennessee made up all of the donors. The repertoire was sequenced with immunoSEQ multiplex PCR; TCRdb's copy has only in-frame clones and lacks some. Among about 2,200,000 clones listed, 90% to 95% were seen once. The record originates from a study of shared clonotypes between healthy human individuals. Whole-study results and caveats: Shared across a few donors were around 5% of the naive CD4 clonotypes. Donor clonotype sharing was expected to depend on sequencing depth. Relative to their counterparts shared across all four donors, non-shared clonotypes exhibited diminished generation probabilities.

CDR3 length: 14 residues. This sequence joins TRBV21-1 and TRBJ2-7. TRBV21-1 is assigned pseudogene status. This clonotype was obtained from a man aged 18 to 29 in good health. Some clones in this sample may be carry-over from other donors' samples. Input material: naive CD8+ T cells from PBMCs. CDR3 in amino acids: CASSKGFRIHEQYF. Here the CDR3 DNA reads TGTGCCAGCAGCAAAGGATTCCGCATCCACGAGCAGTACTTC.